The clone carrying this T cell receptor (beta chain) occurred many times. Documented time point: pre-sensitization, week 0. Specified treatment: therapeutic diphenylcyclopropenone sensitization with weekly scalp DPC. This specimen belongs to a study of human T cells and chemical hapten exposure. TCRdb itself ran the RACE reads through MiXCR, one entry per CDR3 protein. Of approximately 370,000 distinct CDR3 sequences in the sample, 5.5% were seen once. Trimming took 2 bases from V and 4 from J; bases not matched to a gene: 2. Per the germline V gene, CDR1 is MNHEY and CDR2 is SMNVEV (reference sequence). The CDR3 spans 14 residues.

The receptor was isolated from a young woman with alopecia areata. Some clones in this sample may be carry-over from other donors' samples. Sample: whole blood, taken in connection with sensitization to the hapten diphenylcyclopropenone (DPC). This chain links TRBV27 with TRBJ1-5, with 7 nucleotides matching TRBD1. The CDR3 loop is CASSLTGANQPQHF. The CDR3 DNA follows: TGTGCCAGCAGTTTAACAGGGGCGAATCAGCCCCAGCATTTT.